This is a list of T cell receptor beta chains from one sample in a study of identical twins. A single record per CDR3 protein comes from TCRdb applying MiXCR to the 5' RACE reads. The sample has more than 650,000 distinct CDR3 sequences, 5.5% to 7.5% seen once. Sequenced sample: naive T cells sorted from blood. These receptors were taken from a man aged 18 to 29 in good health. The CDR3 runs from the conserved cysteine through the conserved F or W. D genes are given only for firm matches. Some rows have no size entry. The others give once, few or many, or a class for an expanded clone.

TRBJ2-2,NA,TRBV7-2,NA,CASSLGPGWAGELFF,TGTGCCAGCAGCTTGGGGCCAGGGTGGGCCGGGGAGCTGTTTTTT
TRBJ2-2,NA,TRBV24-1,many,CATSDFSDTGELFF,TGTGCCACCAGTGATTTTTCAGACACCGGGGAGCTGTTTTTT
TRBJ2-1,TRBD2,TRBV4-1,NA,CASSPARGSSYNEQFF,TGCGCCAGCAGCCCCGCCCGCGGGAGCTCCTACAATGAGCAGTTCTTC
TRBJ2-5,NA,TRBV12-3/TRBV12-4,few,CASSLGSKIADQETQYF,TGTGCCAGCAGTTTAGGGTCCAAAATAGCGGATCAAGAGACCCAGTACTTC
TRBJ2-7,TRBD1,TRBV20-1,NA,CSARDPGTGYYEQYF,TGCAGTGCTAGAGATCCTGGGACAGGGTATTACGAGCAGTACTTC
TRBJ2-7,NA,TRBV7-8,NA,CASSLGPGATGGQYF,TGTGCCAGCAGCTTAGGTCCCGGTGCCACCGGGGGGCAGTACTTC
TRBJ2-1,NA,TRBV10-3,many,CAIRTTVGAFEYNEQFF,TGTGCCATCAGGACGACAGTGGGGGCCTTTGAGTACAATGAGCAGTTCTTC
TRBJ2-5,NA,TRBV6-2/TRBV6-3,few,CASSYSKDGQTDQETQYF,TGTGCCAGCAGTTACTCGAAGGACGGTCAGACGGACCAAGAGACCCAGTACTTC
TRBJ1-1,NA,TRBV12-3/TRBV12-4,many,CASSIGLGDAFF,TGTGCCAGCAGTATTGGGCTGGGAGACGCTTTCTTT
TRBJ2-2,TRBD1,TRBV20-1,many,CSVTGENTGELFF,TGCAGTGTAACAGGGGAGAACACCGGGGAGCTGTTTTTT
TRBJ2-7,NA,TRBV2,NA,CATDIRNEQYF,TGTGCCACAGATATCCGGAACGAGCAGTACTTC
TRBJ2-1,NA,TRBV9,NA,CASSVAPDFSYNEQFF,TGTGCCAGCAGCGTAGCCCCGGACTTCTCCTACAATGAGCAGTTCTTC
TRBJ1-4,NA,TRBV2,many,CASGKRTNEKLFF,TGTGCCAGCGGGAAACGGACTAATGAAAAACTGTTTTTT
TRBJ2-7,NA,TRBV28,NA,CAIVPTGTSYEQYF,TGTGCCATCGTACCGACAGGGACTTCCTACGAGCAGTACTTC
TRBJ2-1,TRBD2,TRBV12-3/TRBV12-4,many,CASSSAIAGGPNEQFF,TGTGCCAGCAGTTCAGCTATAGCGGGAGGGCCCAATGAGCAGTTCTTC
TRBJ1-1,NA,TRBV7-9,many,CASSLAGEAFF,TGTGCCAGCAGCTTAGCTGGCGAGGCGTTCTTC
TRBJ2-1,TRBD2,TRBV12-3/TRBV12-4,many,CASTKAGGMNNEQFF,TGTGCCAGCACAAAGGCGGGAGGTATGAACAATGAGCAGTTCTTC
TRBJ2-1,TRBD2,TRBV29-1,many,CGIGTSANNEQFF,TGCGGGATAGGGACTAGCGCCAACAATGAGCAGTTCTTC
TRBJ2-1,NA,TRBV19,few,CASSDQGGYNEQFF,TGTGCCAGTAGTGATCAGGGAGGCTACAATGAGCAGTTCTTC
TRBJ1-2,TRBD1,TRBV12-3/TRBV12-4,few,CASRITTGGGDYGYTF,TGTGCCAGCAGAATTACAACAGGGGGGGGCGACTATGGCTACACCTTC
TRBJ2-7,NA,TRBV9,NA,CASSVASGSSHEQYF,TGTGCCAGCAGCGTAGCATCCGGGAGCTCCCACGAGCAGTACTTC
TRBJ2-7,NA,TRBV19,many,CASSTPQGAEQYF,TGTGCCAGTAGTACACCACAGGGAGCCGAGCAGTACTTC
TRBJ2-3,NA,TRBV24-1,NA,CATSDLSQGWTQYF,TGTGCCACCAGTGATTTGTCCCAAGGGTGGACGCAGTATTTT
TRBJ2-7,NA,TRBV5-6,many,CASSLAGQPVVHEQYF,TGTGCCAGCAGCTTGGCCGGACAGCCTGTCGTCCACGAGCAGTACTTC
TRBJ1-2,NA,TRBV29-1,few,CSVPDSVFYGYTF,TGCAGCGTTCCGGACAGTGTATTCTATGGCTACACCTTC
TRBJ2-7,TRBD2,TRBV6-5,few,CASSYSGGGWYF,TGTGCCAGCAGTTACAGCGGGGGAGGATGGTACTTC
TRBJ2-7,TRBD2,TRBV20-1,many,CSARGSSGRAYGEQYF,TGCAGTGCTAGAGGGTCTAGCGGGAGGGCCTATGGGGAGCAGTACTTC
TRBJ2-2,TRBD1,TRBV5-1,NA,CASSLQGQTNTGELFF,TGCGCCAGCAGTTTACAGGGACAGACGAACACCGGGGAGCTGTTTTTT
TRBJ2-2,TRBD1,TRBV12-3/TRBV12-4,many,CASSSTGGVTGELFF,TGTGCCAGCAGTTCCACAGGGGGAGTCACCGGGGAGCTGTTTTTT
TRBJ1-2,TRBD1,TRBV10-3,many,CAISELAGGNYGYTF,TGTGCCATCAGTGAGTTGGCAGGGGGCAACTATGGCTACACCTTC
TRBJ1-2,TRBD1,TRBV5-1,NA,CASSKQGMDYGYTF,TGCGCCAGCTCAAAACAGGGGATGGACTATGGCTACACCTTC
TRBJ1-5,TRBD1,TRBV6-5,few,CASRGARGGQGSKRPQHF,TGTGCCAGCAGAGGCGCTCGCGGAGGACAGGGGTCGAAGCGGCCCCAGCATTTT
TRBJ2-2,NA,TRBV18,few,CASSLGGYTGELFF,TGTGCCAGCTCACTCGGAGGTTACACCGGGGAGCTGTTTTTT
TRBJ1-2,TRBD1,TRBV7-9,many,CASSPGTGARGYTF,TGTGCCAGCAGCCCAGGGACAGGGGCTCGTGGCTACACCTTC
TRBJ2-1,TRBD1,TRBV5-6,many,CASSLGQGPLNEQFF,TGTGCCAGCAGCTTAGGACAGGGCCCCCTAAATGAGCAGTTCTTC
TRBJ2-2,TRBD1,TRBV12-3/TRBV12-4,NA,CASRPGQGGVRTGELFF,TGTGCCAGCAGGCCGGGACAGGGGGGAGTACGGACCGGGGAGCTGTTTTTT
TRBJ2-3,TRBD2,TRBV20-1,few,CSARGAGGVGDTQYF,TGCAGTGCTAGGGGAGCGGGAGGAGTGGGAGATACGCAGTATTTT
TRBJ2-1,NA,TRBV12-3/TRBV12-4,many,CASRTPRGGEFF,TGTGCCAGCAGAACCCCTAGGGGGGGTGAGTTCTTC
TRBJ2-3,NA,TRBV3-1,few,CASSPDHAGRDTQYF,TGTGCCAGCAGCCCCGACCATGCGGGCCGCGATACGCAGTATTTT